This T cell receptor (beta chain) was recorded in a study of monozygotic twins with inflammatory bowel disease. Study-wide results and limits: Distinction of different T cell subtypes was not possible. IBD patients carried less diverse TCRbeta repertoires (inverse Simpson) than healthy co-twins.

To note about this clonotype: Its antigen is unknown.

This CDR3 spans 15 amino acids. TCRalpha and TCRbeta cDNA went through nested PCRs of approximately 16 and 10 cycles, two in total. TCRdb re-analyzed the 5' RACE reads; it lists each CDR3 protein once, without DNA. The sample totals around 97,000 distinct CDR3 sequences. The sequenced sample was blood. The chain is built from TRBV12-3 or TRBV12-4 and TRBJ1-1; the D call of TRBD1 rests on TCRdb alone, since no DNA is present to check it. This TCR was sampled from a human donor with ulcerative colitis or Crohn's disease, or a healthy co-twin of an affected twin (not recorded which). The CDR3 sequence is CASSLNRGRNTEAFF.